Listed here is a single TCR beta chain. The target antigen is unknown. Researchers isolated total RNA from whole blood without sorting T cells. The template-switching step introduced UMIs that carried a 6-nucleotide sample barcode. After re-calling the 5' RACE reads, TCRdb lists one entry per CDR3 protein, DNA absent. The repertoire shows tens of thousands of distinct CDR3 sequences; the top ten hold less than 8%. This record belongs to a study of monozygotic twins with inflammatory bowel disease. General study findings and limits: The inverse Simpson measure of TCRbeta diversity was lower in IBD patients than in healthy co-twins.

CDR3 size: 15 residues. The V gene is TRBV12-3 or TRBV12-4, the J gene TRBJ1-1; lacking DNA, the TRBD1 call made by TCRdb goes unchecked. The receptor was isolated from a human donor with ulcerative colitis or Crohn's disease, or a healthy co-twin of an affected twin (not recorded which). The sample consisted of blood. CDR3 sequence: CASSSTGGRNTEAFF.